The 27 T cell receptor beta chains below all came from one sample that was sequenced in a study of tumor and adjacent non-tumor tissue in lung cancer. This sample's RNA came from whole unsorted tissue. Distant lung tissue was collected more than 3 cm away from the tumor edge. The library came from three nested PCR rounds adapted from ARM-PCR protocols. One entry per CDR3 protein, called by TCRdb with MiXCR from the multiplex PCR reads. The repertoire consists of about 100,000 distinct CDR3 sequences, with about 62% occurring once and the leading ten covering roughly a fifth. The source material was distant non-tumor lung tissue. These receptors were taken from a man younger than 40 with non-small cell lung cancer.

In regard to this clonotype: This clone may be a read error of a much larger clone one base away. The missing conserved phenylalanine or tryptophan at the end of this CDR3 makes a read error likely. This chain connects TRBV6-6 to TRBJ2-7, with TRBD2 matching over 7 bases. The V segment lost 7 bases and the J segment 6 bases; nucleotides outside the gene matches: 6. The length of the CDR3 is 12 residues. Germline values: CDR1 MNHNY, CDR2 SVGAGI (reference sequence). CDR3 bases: TGTGCCAGCACTAAGGGAGGGGTCGAGCAGTACTCC. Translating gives CASTKGGVEQYS.

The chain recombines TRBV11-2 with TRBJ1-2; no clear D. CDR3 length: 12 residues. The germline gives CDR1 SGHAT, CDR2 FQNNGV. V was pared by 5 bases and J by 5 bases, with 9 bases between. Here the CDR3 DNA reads TGTGCCAGCAGCGACATGGATTATGGCTACACCTTC. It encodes CASSDMDYGYTF.

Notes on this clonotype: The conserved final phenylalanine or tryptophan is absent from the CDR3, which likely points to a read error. The DNA for the CDR3 is TGTACCATCAGTGAGTGGACCGGGACCGCGAACACCCGGGAGCTGTTTCTT. It encodes CTISEWTGTANTRELFL. The V call is TRBV10-3, the J call TRBJ2-2; D might be TRBD1 or TRBD2, each matching 5 bases. Germline-derived CDR1 and CDR2 are ENHRY and SYGVKD. The CDR3 extends over 17 amino acids.

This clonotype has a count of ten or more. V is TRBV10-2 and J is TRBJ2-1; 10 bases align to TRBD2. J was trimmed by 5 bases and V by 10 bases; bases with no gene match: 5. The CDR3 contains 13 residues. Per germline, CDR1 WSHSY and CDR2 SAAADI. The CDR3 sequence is CATSSGSNNEQFF. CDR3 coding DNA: TGCGCCACCTCTAGCGGGAGTAACAATGAGCAGTTCTTC.

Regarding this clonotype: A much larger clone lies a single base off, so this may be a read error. CDR3 in amino acids: CAVGEPNAEAFF. DNA of the CDR3: TGTGCCGTGGGGGAGCCGAACGCTGAAGCTTTCTTT. The genes are TRBV5-4 and TRBJ1-1; tentatively, D is TRBD1 (5 bases). The CDR3 sequence is 12 residues long. Looked up from germline, CDR1 is SGHNT and CDR2 is YYREEE (reference sequence). The full variable domain, rest sourced from reference TRBV5-4 and TRBJ1-1, is ETGVTQSPTHLIKTRGQQVTLRCSSQSGHNTVSWYQQALGQGPQFIFQYYREEENGRGNFPPRFSGLQFPNYSSELNVNALELDDSALYLCAVGEPNAEAFFGQGTRLTVV.

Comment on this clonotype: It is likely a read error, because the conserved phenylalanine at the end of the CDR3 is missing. The CDR3 here is CASNQESSDEQYY. In DNA, the CDR3 is TGCGCCAGCAACCAAGAATCTAGCGACGAGCAGTACTAC. This rearrangement joins TRBV4-1 to TRBJ2-7; D may be TRBD2 (6 bases). CDR3 length: 13 residues. Per germline, CDR1 MGHRA and CDR2 YSYEKL.

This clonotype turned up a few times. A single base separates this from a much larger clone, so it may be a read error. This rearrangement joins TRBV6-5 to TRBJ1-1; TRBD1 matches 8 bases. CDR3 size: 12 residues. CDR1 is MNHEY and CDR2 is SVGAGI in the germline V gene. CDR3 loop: CVSRGLATEAFF. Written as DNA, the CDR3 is TGTGTCTCCAGGGGGCTAGCCACTGAAGCTTTCTTT.

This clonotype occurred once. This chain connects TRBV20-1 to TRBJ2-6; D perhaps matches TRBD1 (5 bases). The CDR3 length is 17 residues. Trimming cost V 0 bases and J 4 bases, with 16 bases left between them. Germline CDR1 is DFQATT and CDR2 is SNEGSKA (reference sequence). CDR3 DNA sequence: TGCAGTGCTAGAGATCCCCTCCCTGGGGCGGGGGCCAACGTCCTGACTTTC. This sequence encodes CSARDPLPGAGANVLTF.

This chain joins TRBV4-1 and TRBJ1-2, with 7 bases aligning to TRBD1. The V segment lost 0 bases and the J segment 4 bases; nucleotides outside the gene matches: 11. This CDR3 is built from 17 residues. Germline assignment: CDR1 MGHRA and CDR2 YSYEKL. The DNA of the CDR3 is TGCGCCAGCAGCCAAGACCTGGCGGCAGGGGGGTGCTATGGCTACACCTTC. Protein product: CASSQDLAAGGCYGYTF.

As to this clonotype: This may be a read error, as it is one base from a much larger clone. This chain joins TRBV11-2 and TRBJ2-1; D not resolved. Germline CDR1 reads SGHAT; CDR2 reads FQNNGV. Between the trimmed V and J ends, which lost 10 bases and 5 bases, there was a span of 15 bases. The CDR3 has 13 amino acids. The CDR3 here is CANNFRQDNEQFF. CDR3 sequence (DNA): TGTGCCAACAACTTTAGGCAAGACAATGAGCAGTTCTTC.

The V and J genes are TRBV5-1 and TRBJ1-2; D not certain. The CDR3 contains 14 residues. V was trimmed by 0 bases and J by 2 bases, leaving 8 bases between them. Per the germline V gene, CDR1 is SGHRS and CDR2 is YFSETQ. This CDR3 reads CASSLGAFNYGYTF. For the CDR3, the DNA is TGCGCCAGCAGCTTGGGCGCGTTCAACTATGGCTACACCTTC.

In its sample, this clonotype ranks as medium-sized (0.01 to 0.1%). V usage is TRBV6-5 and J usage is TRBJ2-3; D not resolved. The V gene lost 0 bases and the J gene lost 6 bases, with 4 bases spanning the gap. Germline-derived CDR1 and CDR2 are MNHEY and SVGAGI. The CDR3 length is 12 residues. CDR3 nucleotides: TGTGCCAGCAGTTACTCGCTCGATACGCAGTATTTT. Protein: CASSYSLDTQYF.

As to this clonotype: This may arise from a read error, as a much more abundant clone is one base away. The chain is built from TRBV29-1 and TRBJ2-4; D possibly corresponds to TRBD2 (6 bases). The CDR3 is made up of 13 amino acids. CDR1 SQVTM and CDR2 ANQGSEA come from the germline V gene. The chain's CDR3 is CSVEIGGENIRYF. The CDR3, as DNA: TGCAGCGTTGAAATTGGCGGGGAAAACATTCGGTACTTC.

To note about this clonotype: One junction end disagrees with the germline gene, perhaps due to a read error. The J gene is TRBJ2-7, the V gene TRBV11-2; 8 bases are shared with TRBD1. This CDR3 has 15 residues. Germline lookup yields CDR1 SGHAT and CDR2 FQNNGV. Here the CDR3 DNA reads TGTGCAAGGAGCCCGGTGGACAGGGCCTCCTACGAACAGTACTTC. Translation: CARSPVDRASYEQYF.

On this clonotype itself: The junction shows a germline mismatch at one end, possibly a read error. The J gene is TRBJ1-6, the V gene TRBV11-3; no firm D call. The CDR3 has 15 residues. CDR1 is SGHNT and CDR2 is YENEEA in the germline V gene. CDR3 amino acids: CASSPAVFGGSPLHF. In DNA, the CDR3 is TGCGCCAGCAGCCCTGCCGTTTTCGGCGGTTCACCCCTCCACTTT. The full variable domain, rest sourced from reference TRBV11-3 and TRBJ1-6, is EAGVVQSPRYKIIEKKQPVAFWCNPISGHNTLYWYLQNLGQGPELLIRYENEEAVDDSQLPKDRFSAERLKGVDSTLKIQPAELGDSAVYLCASSPAVFGGSPLHFGNGTRLTVT.

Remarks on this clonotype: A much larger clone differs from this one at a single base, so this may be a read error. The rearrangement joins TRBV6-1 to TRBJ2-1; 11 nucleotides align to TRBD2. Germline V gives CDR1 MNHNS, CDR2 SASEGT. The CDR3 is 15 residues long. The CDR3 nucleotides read TGTACCAGCGCATCCGGGACTAGCGGATACAATGAGCGGTTCTTC. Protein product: CTSASGTSGYNERFF.

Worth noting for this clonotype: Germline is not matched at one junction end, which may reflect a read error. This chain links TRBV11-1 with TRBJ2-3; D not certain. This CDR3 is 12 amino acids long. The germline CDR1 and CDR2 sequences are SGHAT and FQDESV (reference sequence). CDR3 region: CACSPIADTQYF. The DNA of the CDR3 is TGTGCCTGCAGCCCAATAGCAGATACACAGTATTTT.

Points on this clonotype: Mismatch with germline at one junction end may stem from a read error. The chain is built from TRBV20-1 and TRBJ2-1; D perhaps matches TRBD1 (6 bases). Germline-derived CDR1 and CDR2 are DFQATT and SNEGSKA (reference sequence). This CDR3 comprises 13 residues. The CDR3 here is CSAKDRSYNEQFF. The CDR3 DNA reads TGTAGTGCTAAGGACAGATCCTACAATGAGCAGTTCTTC.

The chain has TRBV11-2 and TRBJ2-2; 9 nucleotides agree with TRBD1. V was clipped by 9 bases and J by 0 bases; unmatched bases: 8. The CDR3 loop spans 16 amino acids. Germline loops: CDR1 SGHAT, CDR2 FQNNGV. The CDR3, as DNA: TGTGCCAGAAGCCCCCGACAGGGGGCGAACACCGGGGAGCTGTTTTTT. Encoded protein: CARSPRQGANTGELFF.

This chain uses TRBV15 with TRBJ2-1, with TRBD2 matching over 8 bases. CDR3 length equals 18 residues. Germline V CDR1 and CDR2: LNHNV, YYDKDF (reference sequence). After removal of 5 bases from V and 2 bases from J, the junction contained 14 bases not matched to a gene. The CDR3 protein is CATSGGLRLASTYNEQFF. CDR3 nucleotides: TGTGCCACCAGCGGGGGACTTAGACTAGCGTCAACCTACAATGAGCAGTTCTTC.

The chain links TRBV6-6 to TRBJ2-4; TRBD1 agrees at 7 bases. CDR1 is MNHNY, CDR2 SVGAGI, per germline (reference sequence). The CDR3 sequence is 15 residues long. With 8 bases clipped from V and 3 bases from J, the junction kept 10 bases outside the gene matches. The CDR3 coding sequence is TGTGCCAGCGGGGACAGTCGACAAGTCAAAAACATTCAGTACTTC. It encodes CASGDSRQVKNIQYF.

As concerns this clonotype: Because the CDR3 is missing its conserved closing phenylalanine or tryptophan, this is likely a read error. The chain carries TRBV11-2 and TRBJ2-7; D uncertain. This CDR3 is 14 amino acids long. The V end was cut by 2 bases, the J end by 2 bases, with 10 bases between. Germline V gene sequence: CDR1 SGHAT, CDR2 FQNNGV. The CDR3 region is CASSLHSSPYEQYL. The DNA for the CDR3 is TGTGCCAGCAGCTTACACAGTTCACCCTACGAGCAGTACTTA.

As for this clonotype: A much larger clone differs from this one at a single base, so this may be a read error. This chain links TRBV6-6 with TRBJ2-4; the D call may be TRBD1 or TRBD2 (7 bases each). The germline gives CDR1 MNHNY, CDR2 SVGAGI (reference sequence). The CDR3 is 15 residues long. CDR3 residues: CASGDSRLAKNTQYF. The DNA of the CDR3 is TGTGCCAGCGGGGACAGTCGACTAGCCAAAAACACTCAGTACTTC.

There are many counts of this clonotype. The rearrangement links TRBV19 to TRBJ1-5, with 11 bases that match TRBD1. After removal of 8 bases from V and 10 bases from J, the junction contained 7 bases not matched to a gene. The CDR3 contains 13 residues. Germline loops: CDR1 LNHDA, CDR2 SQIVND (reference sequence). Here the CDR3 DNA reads TGTGCCAGTCGGACAGGGGGCGAGGGTCCCCAGCATTTT. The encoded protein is CASRTGGEGPQHF. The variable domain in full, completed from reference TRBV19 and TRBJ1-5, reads DGGITQSPKYLFRKEGQNVTLSCEQNLNHDAMYWYRQDPGQGLRLIYYSQIVNDFQKGDIAEGYSVSREKKESFPLTVTSAQKNPTAFYLCASRTGGEGPQHFGDGTRLSIL.

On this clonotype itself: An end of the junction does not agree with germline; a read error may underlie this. The CDR3 DNA sequence: TGCAGTGCTAGAGGCCGGGACAGGGGGGGGGAGGATGGCTATACCTTC. It codes for CSARGRDRGGEDGYTF. The rearrangement links TRBV20-1 to TRBJ1-2; the match to TRBD1 covers 11 bases. The CDR3 contains 16 residues. Germline values: CDR1 DFQATT, CDR2 SNEGSKA (reference sequence).

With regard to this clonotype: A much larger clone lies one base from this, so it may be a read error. This CDR3 is CSVLGGSRASTEAFF. The DNA of the CDR3 is TGCAGCGTCCTCGGAGGGAGCAGGGCGAGCACTGAAGCTTTCTTT. This sequence joins TRBV29-1 and TRBJ1-1; perhaps TRBD1 as D (5 bases). V lost 6 bases and J 4 bases, leaving 21 bases between the germline ends. Germline V lookup: CDR1 SQVTM, CDR2 ANQGSEA. CDR3 length: 15 residues.

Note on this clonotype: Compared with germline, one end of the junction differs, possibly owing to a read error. The CDR3 sequence is CSAIRIGSSGNTIYF. The CDR3 nucleotides read TGCAGTGCTATCAGGATAGGGAGCTCTGGAAACACTATATATTTT. The rearrangement links TRBV20-1 to TRBJ1-3; D unresolved. The CDR3 covers 15 residues. Germline loops: CDR1 DFQATT, CDR2 SNEGSKA (reference sequence).